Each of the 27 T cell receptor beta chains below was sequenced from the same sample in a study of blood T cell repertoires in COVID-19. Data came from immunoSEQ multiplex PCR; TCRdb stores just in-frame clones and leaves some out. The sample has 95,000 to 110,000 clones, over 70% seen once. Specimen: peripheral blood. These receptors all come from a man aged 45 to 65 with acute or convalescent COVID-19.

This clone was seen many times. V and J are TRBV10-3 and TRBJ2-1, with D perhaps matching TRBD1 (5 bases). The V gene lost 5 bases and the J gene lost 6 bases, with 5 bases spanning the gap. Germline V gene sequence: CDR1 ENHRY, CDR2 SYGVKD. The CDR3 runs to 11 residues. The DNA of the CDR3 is TGTGCCATCAGTCAGGGCAATGAGCAGTTCTTC. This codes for CAISQGNEQFF.

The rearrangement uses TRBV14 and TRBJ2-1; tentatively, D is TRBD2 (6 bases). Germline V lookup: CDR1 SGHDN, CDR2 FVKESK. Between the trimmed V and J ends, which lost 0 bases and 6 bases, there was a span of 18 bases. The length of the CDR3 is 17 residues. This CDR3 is CASSQDSSVVPPNEQFF. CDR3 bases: TGTGCCAGCAGCCAAGACTCTAGCGTCGTCCCACCCAATGAGCAGTTCTTC.

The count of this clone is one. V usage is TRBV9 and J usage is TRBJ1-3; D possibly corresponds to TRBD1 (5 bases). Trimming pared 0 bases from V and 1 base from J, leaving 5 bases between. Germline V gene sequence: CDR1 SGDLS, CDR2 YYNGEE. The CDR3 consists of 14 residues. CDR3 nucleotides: TGTGCCAGCAGCGTAGGGACATCTGGAAACACCATATATTTT. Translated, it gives CASSVGTSGNTIYF.

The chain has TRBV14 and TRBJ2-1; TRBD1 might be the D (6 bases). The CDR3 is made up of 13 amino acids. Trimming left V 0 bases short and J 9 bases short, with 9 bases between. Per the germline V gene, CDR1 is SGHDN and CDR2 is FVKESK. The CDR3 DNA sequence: TGTGCCAGCAGCCAAGATAGGGGGACTGAGCAGTTCTTC. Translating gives CASSQDRGTEQFF.

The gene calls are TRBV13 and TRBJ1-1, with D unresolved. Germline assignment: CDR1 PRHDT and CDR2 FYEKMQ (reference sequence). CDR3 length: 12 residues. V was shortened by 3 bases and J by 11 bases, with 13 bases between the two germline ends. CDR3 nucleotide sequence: TGTGCCAGCAGCTTTGGACGGGAAGTGGCTTTCTTT. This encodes CASSFGREVAFF.

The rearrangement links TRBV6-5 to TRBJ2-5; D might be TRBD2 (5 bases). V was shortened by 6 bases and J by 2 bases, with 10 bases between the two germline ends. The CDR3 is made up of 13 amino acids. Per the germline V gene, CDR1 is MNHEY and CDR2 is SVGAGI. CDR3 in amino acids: CASSRSGQETQYF. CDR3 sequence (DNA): TGTGCCAGCAGCCGCTCGGGGCAAGAGACCCAGTACTTC.

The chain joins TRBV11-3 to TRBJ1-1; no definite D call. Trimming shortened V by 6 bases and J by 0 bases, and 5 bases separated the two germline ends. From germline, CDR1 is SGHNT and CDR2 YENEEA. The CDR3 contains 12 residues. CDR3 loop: CASRALNTEAFF. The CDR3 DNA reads TGTGCCAGCAGGGCCCTGAACACTGAAGCTTTCTTT.

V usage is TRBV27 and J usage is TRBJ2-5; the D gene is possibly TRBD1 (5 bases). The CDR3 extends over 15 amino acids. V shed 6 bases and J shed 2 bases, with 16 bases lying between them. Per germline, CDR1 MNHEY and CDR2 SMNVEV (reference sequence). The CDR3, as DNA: TGTGCCAGCAGAAAACTCACAGGTGCACAAGAGACCCAGTACTTC. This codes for CASRKLTGAQETQYF.

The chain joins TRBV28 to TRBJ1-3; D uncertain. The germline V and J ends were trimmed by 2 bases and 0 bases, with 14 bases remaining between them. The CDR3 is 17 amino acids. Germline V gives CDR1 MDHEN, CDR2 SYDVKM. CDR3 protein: CASSLPRQRNSGNTIYF. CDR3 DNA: TGTGCCAGCAGTTTACCCCGGCAGCGGAACTCTGGAAACACCATATATTTT.

The CDR3 DNA reads as TGTGCCAGCAGCCCCGGGACTAGACCAGAGACCCAGTACTTC. Its protein is CASSPGTRPETQYF. This chain joins TRBV5-5 and TRBJ2-5; 8 bases fit TRBD2. The length of the CDR3 is 14 residues. Germline V gene sequence: CDR1 SGHKS, CDR2 YYEKEE (reference sequence). After removal of 4 bases from V and 4 bases from J, the junction contained 6 bases not matched to a gene.

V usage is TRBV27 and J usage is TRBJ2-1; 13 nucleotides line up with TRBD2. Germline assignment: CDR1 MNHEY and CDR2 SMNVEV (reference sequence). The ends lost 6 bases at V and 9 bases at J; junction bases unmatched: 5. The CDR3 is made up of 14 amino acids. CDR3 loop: CASRGLAGAGEQFF. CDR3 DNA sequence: TGTGCCAGCAGAGGACTAGCGGGAGCTGGTGAGCAGTTCTTC.

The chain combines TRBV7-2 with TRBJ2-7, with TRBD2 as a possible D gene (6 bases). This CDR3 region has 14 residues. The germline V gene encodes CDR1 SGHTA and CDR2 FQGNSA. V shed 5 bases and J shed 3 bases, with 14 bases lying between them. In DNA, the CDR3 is TGTGCCAGCAGCGTGGACTGGGGGGACTACGAGCAGTACTTC. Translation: CASSVDWGDYEQYF.

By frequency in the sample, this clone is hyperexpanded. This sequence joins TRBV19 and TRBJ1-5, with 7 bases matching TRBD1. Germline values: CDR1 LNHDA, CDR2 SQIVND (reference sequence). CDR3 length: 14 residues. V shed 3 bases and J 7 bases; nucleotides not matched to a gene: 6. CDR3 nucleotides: TGTGCCAGTAGTATCTTACAGGGGCTCCAGCCCCAGCATTTT. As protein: CASSILQGLQPQHF. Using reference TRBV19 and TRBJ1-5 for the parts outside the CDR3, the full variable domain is DGGITQSPKYLFRKEGQNVTLSCEQNLNHDAMYWYRQDPGQGLRLIYYSQIVNDFQKGDIAEGYSVSREKKESFPLTVTSAQKNPTAFYLCASSILQGLQPQHFGDGTRLSIL.

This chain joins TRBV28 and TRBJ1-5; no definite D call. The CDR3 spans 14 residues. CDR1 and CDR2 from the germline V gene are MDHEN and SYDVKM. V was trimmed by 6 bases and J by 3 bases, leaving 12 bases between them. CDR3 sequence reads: CASSLPGINQPQHF. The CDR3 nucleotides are TGTGCCAGCAGCCTTCCAGGTATCAATCAGCCCCAGCATTTT.

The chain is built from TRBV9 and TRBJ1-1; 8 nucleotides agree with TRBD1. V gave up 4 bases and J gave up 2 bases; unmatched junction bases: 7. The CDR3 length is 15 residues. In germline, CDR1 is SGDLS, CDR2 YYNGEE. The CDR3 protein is CASSPGTGGNTEAFF. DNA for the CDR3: TGTGCCAGCAGCCCGGGGACAGGCGGAAACACTGAAGCTTTCTTT.

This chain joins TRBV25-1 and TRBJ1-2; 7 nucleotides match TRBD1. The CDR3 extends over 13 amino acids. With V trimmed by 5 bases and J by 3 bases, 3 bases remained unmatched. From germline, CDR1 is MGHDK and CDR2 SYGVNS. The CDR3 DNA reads TGTGCCAGCAGTAAAGGGGGCCACTATGGCTACACCTTC. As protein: CASSKGGHYGYTF.

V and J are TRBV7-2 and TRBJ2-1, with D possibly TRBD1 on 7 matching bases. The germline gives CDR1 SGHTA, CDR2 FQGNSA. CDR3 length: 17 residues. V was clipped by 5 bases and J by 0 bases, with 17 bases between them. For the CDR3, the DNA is TGTGCCAGCAGCCCAGCGAGGGGGCGGGGCTCCTACAATGAGCAGTTCTTC. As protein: CASSPARGRGSYNEQFF.

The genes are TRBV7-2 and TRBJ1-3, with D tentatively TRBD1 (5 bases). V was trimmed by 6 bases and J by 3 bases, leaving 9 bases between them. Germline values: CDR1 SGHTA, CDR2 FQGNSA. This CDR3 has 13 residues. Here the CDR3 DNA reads TGTGCCAGCAGTACAGGCGGTGGAAACACCATATATTTT. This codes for CASSTGGGNTIYF. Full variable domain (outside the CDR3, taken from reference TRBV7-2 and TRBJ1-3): GAGVSQSPSNKVTEKGKDVELRCDPISGHTALYWYRQSLGQGLEFLIYFQGNSAPDKSGLPSDRFSAERTGGSVSTLTIQRTQQEDSAVYLCASSTGGGNTIYFGEGSWLTVV.

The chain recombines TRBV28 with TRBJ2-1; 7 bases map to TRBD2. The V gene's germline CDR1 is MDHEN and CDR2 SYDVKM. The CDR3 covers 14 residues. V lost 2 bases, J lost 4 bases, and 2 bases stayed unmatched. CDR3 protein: CASSLVGRYNEQFF. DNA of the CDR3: TGTGCCAGCAGTTTAGTCGGGAGGTACAATGAGCAGTTCTTC.

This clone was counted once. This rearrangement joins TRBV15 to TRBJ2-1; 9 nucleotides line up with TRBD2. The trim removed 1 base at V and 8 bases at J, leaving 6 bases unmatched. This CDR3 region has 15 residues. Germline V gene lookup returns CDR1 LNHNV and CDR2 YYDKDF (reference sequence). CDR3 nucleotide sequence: TGTGCCACCAGCAGAGTGGGACTAGCAATCCATGAGCAGTTCTTC. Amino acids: CATSRVGLAIHEQFF. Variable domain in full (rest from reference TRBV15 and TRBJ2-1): DAMVIQNPRYQVTQFGKPVTLSCSQTLNHNVMYWYQQKSSQAPKLLFHYYDKDFNNEADTPDNFQSRRPNTSFCFLDIRSPGLGDTAMYLCATSRVGLAIHEQFFGPGTRLTVL.

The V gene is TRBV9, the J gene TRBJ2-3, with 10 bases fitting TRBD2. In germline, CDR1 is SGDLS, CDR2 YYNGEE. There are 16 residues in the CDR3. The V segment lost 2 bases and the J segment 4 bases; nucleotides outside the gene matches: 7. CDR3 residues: CASSVKAGGRADTQYF. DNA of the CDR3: TGTGCCAGCAGCGTGAAAGCGGGAGGGCGTGCAGATACGCAGTATTTT.

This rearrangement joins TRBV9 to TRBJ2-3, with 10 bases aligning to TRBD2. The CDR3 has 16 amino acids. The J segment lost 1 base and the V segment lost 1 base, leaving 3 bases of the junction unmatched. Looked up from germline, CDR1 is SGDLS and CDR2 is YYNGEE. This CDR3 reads CASSVSSGRGTDTQYF. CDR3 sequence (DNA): TGTGCCAGCAGCGTATCTAGCGGGAGAGGCACAGATACGCAGTATTTT.

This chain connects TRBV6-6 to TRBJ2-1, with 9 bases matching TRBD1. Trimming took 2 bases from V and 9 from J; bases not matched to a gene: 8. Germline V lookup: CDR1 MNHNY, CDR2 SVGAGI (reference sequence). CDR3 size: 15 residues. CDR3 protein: CASSYPGTGRVEQFF. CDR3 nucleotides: TGTGCCAGCAGTTACCCCGGGACAGGGCGGGTTGAGCAGTTCTTC.

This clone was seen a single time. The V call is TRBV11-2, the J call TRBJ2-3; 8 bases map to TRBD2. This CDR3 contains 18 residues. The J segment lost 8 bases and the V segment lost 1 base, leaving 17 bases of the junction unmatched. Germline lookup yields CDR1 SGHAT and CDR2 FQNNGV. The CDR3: CASSLGRVGLAGVGTQYF. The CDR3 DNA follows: TGTGCCAGCAGCTTAGGGCGGGTGGGCCTAGCGGGTGTGGGTACGCAGTATTTT.

The CDR3 DNA reads TGTGCCAGCAGTCCCCGGGCTAGCGGGGACAATGAGCAGTTCTTC. It encodes CASSPRASGDNEQFF. V is TRBV27 and J is TRBJ2-1, with 9 bases identical to TRBD2. CDR1 and CDR2 (germline): MNHEY, SMNVEV (reference sequence). The CDR3 has 15 residues. Trimming removed 5 bases from V and 5 bases from J; junction bases left unmatched: 7.

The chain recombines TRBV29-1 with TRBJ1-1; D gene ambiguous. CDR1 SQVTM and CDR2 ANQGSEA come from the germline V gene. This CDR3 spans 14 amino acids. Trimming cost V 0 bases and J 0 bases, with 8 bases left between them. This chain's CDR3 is CSVEDVAMNTEAFF. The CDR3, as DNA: TGCAGCGTTGAAGATGTAGCCATGAACACTGAAGCTTTCTTT.

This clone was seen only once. For the CDR3, the DNA is TGTGCCAGCAGCCCTACTAGCGGGAACCACAATGAGCAGTTCTTC. It translates to CASSPTSGNHNEQFF. The V call is TRBV9, the J call TRBJ2-1, with TRBD2 matching over 10 bases. The V and J ends lost 4 bases and 5 bases, in that order; junction bases with no gene match: 6. The CDR3 consists of 15 residues. Germline assignment: CDR1 SGDLS and CDR2 YYNGEE.